Below are 22 T cell receptor beta chains sequenced from a single sample in a study of PD-1 blockade in classical Hodgkin lymphoma. TCRdb's table, derived via immunoSEQ multiplex PCR, lists solely in-frame clones and lacks some. The top ten hold 37% of the sample, which has fewer than 7,500 clones, approximately 80% seen once. Relapses following autologous stem cell transplantation were seen in all patients, with brentuximab vedotin exposure varying. The sample in question was peripheral blood mononuclear cells (PBMCs), obtained at baseline. The receptors were sampled from a human donor with classical Hodgkin lymphoma.

This clone was counted a few times. The chain couples TRBV28 to TRBJ1-6; D ambiguous. V was cut by 2 bases and J by 9 bases, with 14 bases left in between. This CDR3 has 15 amino acids. The germline CDR1 and CDR2 sequences are MDHEN and SYDVKM. The CDR3 nucleotides read TGTGCCAGCAGTTTAACGGCAGGTGGAGCTTCACCCCTCCACTTT. Amino acids: CASSLTAGGASPLHF. Looking up the rest from reference TRBV28 and TRBJ1-6 gives the full variable domain: DVKVTQSSRYLVKRTGEKVFLECVQDMDHENMFWYRQDPGLGLRLIYFSYDVKMKEKGDIPEGYSVSREKKERFSLILESASTNQTSMYLCASSLTAGGASPLHFGNGTRLTVT.

J is TRBJ2-7 and V is TRBV7-9; possibly TRBD1 or TRBD2 for D (6 bases each). The germline V gene encodes CDR1 SEHNR and CDR2 FQNEAQ (reference sequence). V was shortened by 3 bases and J by 3 bases, with 12 bases between the two germline ends. The CDR3 consists of 14 residues. This CDR3 is CASSLGGDFYEQYF. CDR3 nucleotide sequence: TGTGCCAGCAGCTTGGGGGGCGACTTCTACGAGCAGTACTTC.

The V gene is TRBV29-1, the J gene TRBJ1-3, with a tentative D call TRBD1 (5 bases). This CDR3 has 13 residues. Germline CDR1 and CDR2: SQVTM and ANQGSEA. The V and J ends lost 2 bases and 16 bases respectively, with 21 bases between them. The CDR3 reads CSVETSGARKSYF. CDR3 nucleotides: TGCAGCGTTGAAACAAGTGGGGCTCGGAAAAGCTATTTT.

The V gene is TRBV28, the J gene TRBJ1-5; no clear D. The germline V and J ends were trimmed by 6 bases and 2 bases, with 8 bases remaining between them. The CDR3 spans 13 residues. CDR1 is MDHEN, CDR2 SYDVKM, per germline. CDR3 DNA sequence: TGTGCCAGCAGCATAGAGGGCAATCAGCCCCAGCATTTT. Its translation: CASSIEGNQPQHF. The full variable domain, completed using reference TRBV28 and TRBJ1-5, is DVKVTQSSRYLVKRTGEKVFLECVQDMDHENMFWYRQDPGLGLRLIYFSYDVKMKEKGDIPEGYSVSREKKERFSLILESASTNQTSMYLCASSIEGNQPQHFGDGTRLSIL.

The chain is built from TRBV5-4 and TRBJ2-7; D may be TRBD2 (7 bases). Trimming removed 10 bases at V and 4 bases at J, with 30 bases between. This CDR3 has 17 amino acids. Germline CDR1 and CDR2: SGHNT and YYREEE (reference sequence). CDR3 protein: CAHGTKGGAGMRYEQYF. The CDR3 nucleotides are TGTGCCCACGGGACTAAAGGGGGAGCGGGAATGAGATACGAGCAGTACTTC.

The CDR3 coding sequence is TGTGCCAGCAGCTTTCCCTCGACTAGCGGGAATCGCGATACGCAGTATTTT. Translated: CASSFPSTSGNRDTQYF. This chain connects TRBV7-9 to TRBJ2-3, with 11 positions matching TRBD2. The CDR3 consists of 17 residues. Germline CDR1 SEHNR, CDR2 FQNEAQ (reference sequence). With V trimmed by 3 bases and J by 6 bases, 11 bases remained unmatched.

The rearrangement uses TRBV25-1 and TRBJ1-1, with a possible D match to TRBD1 (5 bases). This CDR3 has 14 amino acids. The V gene's germline CDR1 is MGHDK and CDR2 SYGVNS. The V end was cut by 7 bases, the J end by 2 bases, with 14 bases between. DNA of the CDR3: TGTGCCAGCATGCCCGGGGGACTTAACACTGAAGCTTTCTTT. It specifies CASMPGGLNTEAFF. Full variable domain (remainder filled in from reference TRBV25-1 and TRBJ1-1): EADIYQTPRYLVIGTGKKITLECSQTMGHDKMYWYQQDPGMELHLIHYSYGVNSTEKGDLSSESTVSRIRTEHFPLTLESARPSHTSQYLCASMPGGLNTEAFFGQGTRLTVV.

This clone was seen just once. The V gene is TRBV11-2, the J gene TRBJ2-2; no clear D gene. In germline, CDR1 is SGHAT, CDR2 FQNNGV. CDR3 length: 13 amino acids. V was pared by 4 bases and J by 1 base, with 4 bases between. CDR3 protein: CASSWENTGELFF. CDR3 sequence (DNA): TGTGCCAGCAGCTGGGAGAACACCGGGGAGCTGTTTTTT.

The chain carries TRBV28 and TRBJ2-7; D unclear. CDR3 length: 15 residues. CDR1 is MDHEN, CDR2 SYDVKM, per germline. The germline V and J ends were trimmed by 4 bases and 4 bases, with 17 bases remaining between them. The CDR3 bases are TGTGCCAGCAGTTCCGTACGGACCACCTTTTACGAGCAGTACTTC. Translated, it gives CASSSVRTTFYEQYF.

The chain combines TRBV30 with TRBJ1-1; D is uncertain. This CDR3 has 14 amino acids. In germline, CDR1 is GTSNPN, CDR2 SVGIG (reference sequence). Deletions cut 1 base from V and 0 bases from J, with 9 bases between. This CDR3 reads CAWSEDGLNTEAFF. The CDR3 region has the DNA TGTGCCTGGAGTGAGGACGGCCTGAACACTGAAGCTTTCTTT.

A note on this clone: Other DNA sequences within the sample encode an identical CDR3. The rearrangement uses TRBV5-1 and TRBJ2-5, with 7 bases identical to TRBD2. The CDR3 length is 13 residues. The V gene's germline CDR1 is SGHRS and CDR2 YFSETQ. Trimming at V came to 4 bases and at J to 2 bases, leaving 2 bases not matched to a gene. In DNA form, the CDR3 reads TGCGCCAGCAGCCCGGGGGGACAAGAGACCCAGTACTTC. Translation: CASSPGGQETQYF.

This clone was found a few times. The gene calls are TRBV25-1 and TRBJ1-1, with D possibly matching TRBD1 (6 bases). Trimming stripped 6 bases from V and 4 bases from J, with 18 bases between. CDR1 and CDR2 from the germline V gene are MGHDK and SYGVNS. The CDR3 runs to 15 residues. The CDR3 DNA follows: TGTGCCAGCAGGGACTGGCGAGGGGGTCCCACTGAAGCTTTCTTT. Translation gives CASRDWRGGPTEAFF.

The chain is built from TRBV4-1 and TRBJ1-2; D gene uncertain. Trimming stripped 1 base from V and 4 bases from J, with 13 bases between. The germline CDR1 and CDR2 sequences are MGHRA and YSYEKL. The CDR3 length is 15 residues. The chain's CDR3 is CASSQVDRDSYGYTF. In nucleotides, the CDR3 is TGCGCCAGCAGCCAAGTAGACCGGGATTCCTATGGCTACACCTTC.

The J gene is TRBJ1-3, the V gene TRBV28; the match to TRBD1 covers 7 bases. Per germline, CDR1 MDHEN and CDR2 SYDVKM. The CDR3 consists of 17 residues. J gave up 3 bases and V 7 bases, and 15 bases lay outside the gene matches. CDR3 coding DNA: TGTGCCAGCATCATGGGGGAGGGGGCCTTTGTTGGAAACACCATATATTTT. This sequence encodes CASIMGEGAFVGNTIYF. The whole variable domain, remainder taken from reference TRBV28 and TRBJ1-3, is DVKVTQSSRYLVKRTGEKVFLECVQDMDHENMFWYRQDPGLGLRLIYFSYDVKMKEKGDIPEGYSVSREKKERFSLILESASTNQTSMYLCASIMGEGAFVGNTIYFGEGSWLTVV.

DNA of the CDR3: TGTGCCAGCAGCCAAAGGGACAGCTATGGCTACACCTTC. Protein sequence: CASSQRDSYGYTF. The chain combines TRBV4-2 with TRBJ1-2, with 7 bases identical to TRBD1. The trim removed 2 bases at V and 4 bases at J, leaving 1 base unmatched. Germline V gives CDR1 LGHNA, CDR2 YNFKEQ. The CDR3 spans 13 residues.

The V and J genes are TRBV18 and TRBJ2-7; 10 bases fit TRBD1. J was trimmed by 7 bases and V by 1 base; bases with no gene match: 7. Germline V CDR1 and CDR2: KGHSH, LQKENI. CDR3 size: 15 residues. The CDR3 nucleotides read TGTGCCAGCTCACCACAAATAGGACAGGGGGTGGAGCAGTACTTC. It translates to CASSPQIGQGVEQYF.

The gene calls are TRBV7-3 and TRBJ2-7; TRBD2 matches 8 bases. CDR1 and CDR2 from the germline V gene are SGHTA and FQGTGA. The CDR3 has 16 residues. Trimming removed 5 bases from V and 4 bases from J; junction bases left unmatched: 13. CDR3 residues: CASSPQPGGTAYEQYF. In nucleotides, the CDR3 is TGTGCCAGCAGCCCCCAACCGGGGGGGACCGCTTACGAGCAGTACTTC. Full variable domain (remainder filled in from reference TRBV7-3 and TRBJ2-7): GAGVSQTPSNKVTEKGKYVELRCDPISGHTALYWYRQSLGQGPEFLIYFQGTGAADDSGLPNDRFFAVRPEGSVSTLKIQRTERGDSAVYLCASSPQPGGTAYEQYFGPGTRLTVT.

This clone was seen only once. The rearrangement links TRBV10-1 to TRBJ2-1, with TRBD1 as a possible D gene (5 bases). Trimming pared 5 bases from V and 7 bases from J, leaving 9 bases between. The CDR3 covers 12 residues. Germline V gene sequence: CDR1 WNHNN, CDR2 SYGVQD (reference sequence). CDR3 protein: CASSRQMNEQFF. DNA for the CDR3: TGCGCCAGCAGTCGACAGATGAATGAGCAGTTCTTC.

The J gene is TRBJ2-2, the V gene TRBV15; a weak D match, TRBD2 (5 bases). The CDR3 consists of 17 residues. The V and J ends lost 0 bases and 4 bases respectively, with 15 bases between them. Germline CDR1 reads LNHNV; CDR2 reads YYDKDF (reference sequence). The CDR3 sequence: CATSREYVGRGTGELFF. The CDR3 DNA follows: TGTGCCACCAGCAGAGAATACGTGGGCCGGGGCACCGGGGAGCTGTTTTTT.

This clone was detected a few times. The gene calls are TRBV28 and TRBJ2-1; no clear D gene. Germline-derived CDR1 and CDR2 are MDHEN and SYDVKM. Trimming took off 3 bases at V and 0 bases at J, with 12 bases between the two ends. The CDR3 totals 16 residues. The CDR3, as DNA: TGTGCCAGCAGTTTTCTGGGCGGAAGCTCCTACAATGAGCAGTTCTTC. It translates to CASSFLGGSSYNEQFF.

The chain joins TRBV2 to TRBJ2-7, with TRBD1 matching 9 bases. The CDR3 contains 14 residues. The germline gives CDR1 SNHLY, CDR2 FYNNEI. V trimming: 8 bases; J trimming: 4 bases; junction bases outside the gene matches: 9. CDR3 amino acids: CASAGGQGTYEQYF. The CDR3 bases are TGTGCCAGCGCTGGGGGACAGGGCACATACGAGCAGTACTTC. Together with reference TRBV2 and TRBJ2-7, the CDR3 gives the full variable domain: EPEVTQTPSHQVTQMGQEVILRCVPISNHLYFYWYRQILGQKVEFLVSFYNNEISEKSEIFDDQFSVERPDGSNFTLKIRSTKLEDSAMYFCASAGGQGTYEQYFGPGTRLTVT.

The chain recombines TRBV2 with TRBJ2-2; D unclear. V was pared by 4 bases and J by 5 bases, with 8 bases between. The CDR3 covers 13 residues. Germline CDR1 SNHLY, CDR2 FYNNEI. The CDR3 loop is CASSVTVTGELFF. The CDR3 DNA reads TGTGCCAGCAGTGTTACAGTAACCGGGGAGCTGTTTTTT.